The next 2 T cell receptor beta chains were all read from a single sample in a study of T cell clonality in common variable immunodeficiency. This table comes from immunoSEQ multiplex PCR, and its TCRdb copy is limited to in-frame clones, with some not included. The repertoire consists of 55,000 or so clones, none detected only once. Sequenced: peripheral blood mononuclear cells. These receptors were collected from a person aged 18 to 70 in good health.

This clone was recorded many times. The read terminates 3 residues before the CDR3 end, so the remaining end is supplied by the germline J gene. This rearrangement joins TRBV16 to TRBJ1-6, with D maybe TRBD1 (6 bases). Trimming shortened V by 7 bases and J by 0 bases, and 10 bases separated the two germline ends. This CDR3 region has 15 residues. CDR1 and CDR2 (germline): KGHSY, FQNENV. CDR3 DNA (partial): TGTGCCAGCAAGGGGGGGAGCTCCTATAATTCACCC. It encodes CASKGGSSYNSP. The CDR3 reads in full as CASKGGSSYNSPLHF.

The sample holds many counts of this clone. Germline and junction disagree at one end, which may indicate a read error. The CDR3 extends 3 residues past the end of the read, so its final part is completed from the germline J gene. The chain employs TRBV4-2 and TRBJ2-2; D might be TRBD1 (5 bases). The CDR3 has 14 amino acids. Germline V lookup: CDR1 LGHNA, CDR2 YNFKEQ. CDR3 bases read: TGCGCCAGCAGCCAAGAGGCAGGGTGGGGAAAG. Protein sequence: CASSQEAGWGK. Given in full, the CDR3 is CASSQEAGWGKLFF.